The sequence of this T cell receptor (beta chain) was determined in a study of blood T cell repertoires in COVID-19. Study summary: COVID-19 samples, acute and convalescent, were from the United States, Italy and Spain. PBMCs, B-cell-depleted T cells, or T cells were the source of the cDNA or gDNA that made up the material.

The authors' processing: Researchers report that nucleated cell counts were estimated from reference gene primer amplification. Clones were sequenced by immunoSEQ multiplex PCR, and TCRdb holds only the in-frame ones, with some missing. The DNA was the basis for D and trimming; V, J and clone size are from that table. In the table there are 150,000 or so clones, 70% to 80% of which are singletons. The CDR3 sequence is 15 residues long. Germline assignment: CDR1 SGHRS and CDR2 YFSETQ. V lost 3 bases to trimming and J lost 0 bases; unmatched junction nucleotides: 2. The sample comprised peripheral blood. The chain couples TRBV5-1 to TRBJ2-5, with TRBD1 matching over 10 bases. The receptor was isolated from a woman of 80 years or more with active or convalescent COVID-19. CDR3 nucleotides: TGCGCCAGCAGCTCGACAGGGGGCTACCAAGAGACCCAGTACTTC. Amino acids: CASSSTGGYQETQYF.